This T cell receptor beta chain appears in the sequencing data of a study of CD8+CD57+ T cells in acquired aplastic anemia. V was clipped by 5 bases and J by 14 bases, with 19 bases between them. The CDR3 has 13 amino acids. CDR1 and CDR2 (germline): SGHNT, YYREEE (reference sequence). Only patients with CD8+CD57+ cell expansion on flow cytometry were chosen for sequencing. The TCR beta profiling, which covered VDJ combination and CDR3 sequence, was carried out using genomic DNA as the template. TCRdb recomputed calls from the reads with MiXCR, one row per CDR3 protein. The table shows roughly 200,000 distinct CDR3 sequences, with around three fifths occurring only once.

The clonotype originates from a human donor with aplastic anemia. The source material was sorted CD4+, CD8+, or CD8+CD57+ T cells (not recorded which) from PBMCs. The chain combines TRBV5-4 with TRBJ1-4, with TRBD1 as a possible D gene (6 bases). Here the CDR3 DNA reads TGTGCCAGCAGTGGGACACCTTGGGATCATCTGTTTTTT. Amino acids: CASSGTPWDHLFF.